The T cell receptor beta chain under discussion was sequenced for a study of blood T cell repertoires in COVID-19. The germline V and J ends were trimmed by 3 bases and 2 bases, with 12 bases remaining between them. Germline CDR1 DFQATT, CDR2 SNEGSKA (reference sequence). The CDR3 sequence is 14 residues long. This clone has a single count. Original processing notes: How many nucleated cells were present was estimated from reference gene primer amplification. Assay used: immunoSEQ multiplex PCR; TCRdb lists only in-frame clones, some missing. V and J calls and clone size are those listed in that table; D and trimming were worked out from the DNA. The table has around 170,000 clones, around 90% seen once.

The genes are TRBV20-1 and TRBJ2-3; the D gene is possibly TRBD1 (6 bases). The sample was peripheral blood. The sequence was collected from a man between 60 and 75 years old with acute or convalescent COVID-19. This chain's CDR3 is CSASEDSSTDTQYF. CDR3 sequence (DNA): TGCAGTGCTAGTGAGGACAGCTCCACAGATACGCAGTATTTT.